The clone carrying this TCR beta chain appeared once. This specimen comes from a study of blood T cell repertoires in COVID-19. As for the study in general: Sites across the United States, Italy and Spain contributed samples from acute and convalescent COVID-19.

Produced via immunoSEQ multiplex PCR; TCRdb's table is partial and in-frame only. This table holds 90,000 to 110,000 clones, roughly 81% found once. After removal of 3 bases from V and 5 bases from J, the junction contained 8 bases not matched to a gene. CDR1 PRHDT and CDR2 FYEKMQ come from the germline V gene (reference sequence). The CDR3 has 15 amino acids. The V and J genes are TRBV13 and TRBJ2-5; 8 nucleotides match TRBD2. The specimen was peripheral blood. The receptor comes from a woman aged 65 to 85 with acute or convalescent COVID-19. CDR3 sequence: CASSFRGTRGETQYF. The CDR3 DNA follows: TGTGCCAGCAGCTTCCGCGGGACTAGGGGGGAGACCCAGTACTTC.